The rows below give T cell receptor beta chains drawn from one sample of a study of control samples from healthy donors and cancer patients. Assay used: immunoSEQ multiplex PCR; TCRdb lists only in-frame clones, some missing. The data hold 100,000 to 120,000 clones, with 82% observed a single time. Sequencing input: blood. The receptors derive from a man aged 18 to 35 in good health. The CDR3 runs from the conserved cysteine through the conserved F or W. A D gene is named only where the DNA matches it firmly. Clone size is not always given. Where it is, it says once, few, many or a class for expanded clones.

V	D	J	size	CDR3	DNA
TRBV14	.	TRBJ1-1	.	CASSQRYTEAFF	TGTGCCAGCAGCCAGCGATACACTGAAGCTTTCTTT
TRBV14	.	TRBJ1-2	.	CASSHRDTIYGYTF	TGTGCCAGCAGCCACCGGGACACTATCTATGGCTACACCTTC
TRBV5-1	TRBD2	TRBJ2-3	.	CASSLAGTSGDLLSTDTQYF	TGCGCCAGCAGCTTGGCAGGGACTAGCGGGGACTTACTTAGCACAGATACGCAGTATTTT
TRBV7-9	TRBD1	TRBJ1-1	.	CASSLARGLDTEAFF	TGTGCCAGCAGCTTAGCGAGGGGGCTAGACACTGAAGCTTTCTTT
TRBV11-2	.	TRBJ1-5	.	CASSLGVRGNQPQHF	TGTGCCAGCAGCTTAGGAGTCAGGGGCAATCAGCCCCAGCATTTT
TRBV6-1	.	TRBJ2-1	few	CASSERTLNEQFF	TGTGCCAGCAGTGAAAGAACACTCAATGAGCAGTTCTTC
TRBV11-2	TRBD1	TRBJ1-4	.	CASSLGTGSNKKLFF	TGTGCCAGCAGCTTAGGGACAGGGAGTAATAAAAAACTGTTTTTT
TRBV28	.	TRBJ1-6	once	CASSFFNLGNSPLHF	TGTGCCAGCAGTTTTTTTAATTTGGGTAATTCACCCCTCCACTTT
TRBV3-1/TRBV3-2	.	TRBJ2-5	.	CASSPIAETQYF	TGTGCCAGCAGCCCTATTGCAGAGACCCAGTACTTC
TRBV19	.	TRBJ2-7	.	CASSIELLREQYF	TGTGCCAGTAGTATAGAACTTCTCCGCGAGCAGTACTTC
TRBV28	TRBD2	TRBJ2-7	.	CASSLSRGLAGYYEQYF	TGTGCCAGCAGTTTATCTCGAGGACTAGCGGGGTACTACGAGCAGTACTTC
TRBV2	TRBD1	TRBJ1-5	.	CASRAGTGRNQPQHF	TGTGCCAGCAGAGCGGGGACAGGGCGAAATCAGCCCCAGCATTTT
TRBV6-5	TRBD1	TRBJ1-5	.	CASSSTGGSNQPQHF	TGTGCCAGCAGCTCGACAGGGGGGAGCAATCAGCCCCAGCATTTT
TRBV7-8	.	TRBJ2-1	.	CASSLAQTTYPSSYNEQFF	TGTGCCAGCAGCTTAGCACAGACAACCTACCCGAGCTCCTACAATGAGCAGTTCTTC
TRBV11-2	TRBD1	TRBJ1-2	.	CASSLEGQGVRDYGYTF	TGTGCCAGCAGCTTAGAGGGACAGGGGGTGAGGGACTATGGCTACACCTTC
TRBV4-1	TRBD1	TRBJ1-6	many	CASRRTGGSYNSPLHF	TGCGCCAGCAGGCGGACAGGGGGCTCCTATAATTCACCCCTCCACTTT
TRBV28	.	TRBJ2-5	.	CASSLGQGQETQYF	TGTGCCAGCAGTTTGGGGCAGGGCCAAGAGACCCAGTACTTC
TRBV6-5	.	TRBJ1-3	once	CASSLGGDIYF	TGTGCCAGCAGCCTGGGAGGGGACATATATTTT
TRBV20-1	.	TRBJ1-5	.	CSASQPRTREPDSNQPQHF	TGCAGTGCTAGTCAACCCCGAACGAGGGAGCCAGATAGCAATCAGCCCCAGCATTTT
TRBV19	TRBD1	TRBJ1-2	.	CASSIATGQGYGYTF	TGTGCCAGTAGTATTGCCACGGGACAGGGCTATGGCTACACCTTC
TRBV6-5	.	TRBJ2-1	.	CASSRGQGGLAQQFF	TGTGCCAGCAGTCGCGGACAGGGGGGACTAGCCCAGCAGTTCTTC
TRBV9	.	TRBJ1-2	.	CASTGQKYGYTF	TGTGCCAGTACAGGGCAGAAATATGGCTACACCTTC
TRBV6-5	.	TRBJ1-2	.	CASRGDRPKVYGYTF	TGTGCCAGCAGGGGTGACCGCCCCAAAGTTTATGGCTACACCTTC
TRBV29-1	.	TRBJ1-2	.	CSVESGSYGYTF	TGCAGCGTTGAGAGCGGGTCCTATGGCTACACCTTC
TRBV6-6	.	TRBJ1-1	.	CASTKEGGRVNTEAFF	TGTGCCAGCACCAAGGAGGGGGGGCGAGTGAACACTGAAGCTTTCTTT
TRBV18	TRBD1	TRBJ2-7	.	CASSLMPGTGDPYEQYF	TGTGCCAGCTCACTAATGCCTGGGACAGGGGACCCCTACGAGCAGTACTTC
TRBV5-1	TRBD1	TRBJ2-2	once	CASSVGQGSRSGELFF	TGCGCCAGCAGCGTGGGACAGGGGTCCCGCTCCGGGGAGCTGTTTTTT
TRBV5-5	.	TRBJ1-3	.	CASSLSGDGNTIYF	TGTGCCAGCAGCCTCTCAGGAGATGGAAACACCATATATTTT
TRBV14	TRBD1	TRBJ2-5	.	CASSWTGAQETQYF	TGTGCCAGCAGCTGGACAGGGGCCCAAGAGACCCAGTACTTC
TRBV25-1	.	TRBJ2-1	.	CASSSTGLYEQFF	TGTGCCAGCAGTTCGACAGGTCTTTATGAGCAGTTCTTC
TRBV7-8	TRBD1	TRBJ1-5	.	CASSQDRGPSQPQHF	TGTGCCAGCAGCCAGGACAGGGGGCCGAGTCAGCCCCAGCATTTT
TRBV9	.	TRBJ1-4	.	CASSVGGAGYEKLFF	TGTGCCAGCAGCGTAGGTGGGGCAGGGTATGAAAAACTGTTTTTT
TRBV28	.	TRBJ1-2	.	CASSFGGGGWEGNYGYTF	TGTGCCAGCAGTTTCGGCGGCGGGGGTTGGGAGGGTAACTATGGCTACACCTTC
TRBV28	TRBD2	TRBJ2-6	.	CASRPPSGVGISSGANVLTF	TGTGCCAGCCGACCACCAAGCGGGGTGGGGATCAGCTCTGGGGCCAACGTCCTGACTTTC
TRBV5-1	.	TRBJ1-1	.	CASSSEIDTEAFF	TGCGCCAGCAGCTCCGAGATAGACACTGAAGCTTTCTTT
TRBV27	TRBD1	TRBJ1-2	.	CASSSLGTASYGYTF	TGTGCCAGCAGCTCATTAGGGACAGCGAGCTATGGCTACACCTTC
TRBV11-2	.	TRBJ1-3	.	CASSLQGTGNTIYF	TGTGCCAGCAGCTTACAGGGTACTGGAAACACCATATATTTT
TRBV2	.	TRBJ1-3	.	CASSGGRGNTIYF	TGTGCCAGCAGCGGAGGCCGGGGAAACACCATATATTTT
TRBV28	TRBD1	TRBJ1-4	.	CASSWGTGNEKLFF	TGTGCCAGCAGTTGGGGGACAGGGAATGAAAAACTGTTTTTT
TRBV3-1/TRBV3-2	.	TRBJ2-2	once	CASTVVRRSLNTGELFF	TGTGCCAGCACCGTTGTACGGCGGAGCCTGAACACCGGGGAGCTGTTTTTT
TRBV9	.	TRBJ1-5	many	CASSAGQTNQPQHF	TGTGCCAGCAGCGCCGGACAGACCAATCAGCCCCAGCATTTT